Presented here are 31 T cell receptor beta chains from one specimen sequenced in a study of cytomegalovirus exposure and HLA in healthy donors. Only in-frame clones appear in the TCRdb table, and some are missing; sequencing was by immunoSEQ multiplex PCR. Here the sample spans some 240,000 clones, around 78% being singletons. The specimen was PBMCs. The receptors originated from a woman aged 18-35 years in good health and CMV-seronegative.

The gene calls are TRBV19 and TRBJ1-6; 8 bases map to TRBD1. This CDR3 is built from 15 residues. J lost 5 bases, V lost 9 bases, and 9 bases had no gene match. Germline assignment: CDR1 LNHDA and CDR2 SQIVND (reference sequence). CDR3 amino acids: CASQTGARNNSPLHF. CDR3 DNA sequence: TGTGCCAGCCAGACAGGGGCGAGAAATAATTCACCCCTCCACTTT.

This rearrangement joins TRBV5-1 to TRBJ2-7, with 8 bases lining up with TRBD2. CDR1 is SGHRS and CDR2 is YFSETQ in the germline V gene. V was pared by 4 bases and J by 3 bases, with 6 bases of the junction left unmatched. The CDR3 spans 14 residues. The CDR3 DNA sequence: TGCGCCAGCAGCGGAAGCGGGAGAGTCTACGAGCAGTACTTC. Encoded protein: CASSGSGRVYEQYF.

The chain recombines TRBV5-1 with TRBJ2-7; D possibly matches TRBD1 or TRBD2 (7 bases each). The CDR3 loop spans 14 amino acids. The V end was cut by 1 base, the J end by 7 bases, with 15 bases between. Per the germline V gene, CDR1 is SGHRS and CDR2 is YFSETQ. DNA for the CDR3: TGCGCCAGCAGCTTGAATCCAGGGGGGGAGGAGCAGTACTTC. Protein: CASSLNPGGEEQYF. Based on the CDR3 plus reference TRBV5-1 and TRBJ2-7, the full variable domain is KAGVTQTPRYLIKTRGQQVTLSCSPISGHRSVSWYQQTPGQGLQFLFEYFSETQRNKGNFPGRFSGRQFSNSRSEMNVSTLELGDSALYLCASSLNPGGEEQYFGPGTRLTVT.

V is TRBV18 and J is TRBJ1-1; weak D call: TRBD1 (5 bases). CDR3 size: 14 residues. Trimming cost V 5 bases and J 5 bases, with 15 bases left between them. Germline loops: CDR1 KGHSH, CDR2 LQKENI. CDR3 nucleotide sequence: TGTGCCAGCTCATCGACCCTGGAGGGGACTGAAGCTTTCTTT. Translated: CASSSTLEGTEAFF.

The V call is TRBV5-5, the J call TRBJ1-1; D is unclear. The germline V and J ends were trimmed by 4 bases and 2 bases, with 9 bases remaining between them. CDR3 length equals 13 residues. Per germline, CDR1 SGHKS and CDR2 YYEKEE (reference sequence). The CDR3 nucleotides read TGTGCCAGCAGCGTACAAGGTAACACTGAAGCTTTCTTT. This encodes CASSVQGNTEAFF.

The gene calls are TRBV7-8 and TRBJ2-2; TRBD1 matches 11 bases. Germline V gene sequence: CDR1 SGHVS, CDR2 FQNEAQ. J was trimmed by 5 bases and V by 2 bases; bases with no gene match: 4. This CDR3 is 16 amino acids long. CDR3 in DNA: TGTGCCAGCAGCTTATTTGGGACAGGGGGGACCGGGGAGCTGTTTTTT. This translates into CASSLFGTGGTGELFF.

The chain employs TRBV7-2 and TRBJ2-3; TRBD1 matches 9 bases. The CDR3 sequence is 14 residues long. From germline, CDR1 is SGHTA and CDR2 FQGNSA. V lost 4 bases and J lost 1; bases outside the gene matches: 0. CDR3: CASSWTGGTDTQYF. In DNA form, the CDR3 reads TGTGCCAGCAGCTGGACAGGGGGCACAGATACGCAGTATTTT.

Concerning this clone itself: The same CDR3 arises from other DNA sequences in this sample as well. The chain employs TRBV5-1 and TRBJ1-1; D is uncertain. The CDR3 loop spans 14 amino acids. V lost 0 bases, J lost 1 base, and 7 bases lay in between. The germline gives CDR1 SGHRS, CDR2 YFSETQ. In DNA, the CDR3 is TGCGCCAGCAGCTTGGTTTCAGCGAACACTGAAGCTTTCTTT. Its translation: CASSLVSANTEAFF. The full variable domain, rest sourced from reference TRBV5-1 and TRBJ1-1, is KAGVTQTPRYLIKTRGQQVTLSCSPISGHRSVSWYQQTPGQGLQFLFEYFSETQRNKGNFPGRFSGRQFSNSRSEMNVSTLELGDSALYLCASSLVSANTEAFFGQGTRLTVV.

The chain couples TRBV6-1 to TRBJ2-1, with a tentative D call TRBD1 (5 bases). This CDR3 spans 13 amino acids. V lost 4 bases to trimming and J lost 8 bases, with 12 bases between them. Germline CDR1 and CDR2: MNHNS and SASEGT. CDR3 loop: CASSAHRGDEQFF. CDR3 bases: TGTGCCAGCAGTGCCCATAGGGGCGATGAGCAGTTCTTC.

J is TRBJ2-2 and V is TRBV18, with D perhaps being TRBD1 or TRBD2 (5 bases each). There are 14 residues in the CDR3. Germline V CDR1 and CDR2: KGHSH, LQKENI. V was trimmed by 6 bases and J by 1 base, leaving 9 bases between them. The CDR3, as DNA: TGTGCCAGCTCTCTGGGACGGAACACCGGGGAGCTGTTTTTT. This codes for CASSLGRNTGELFF.

The V call is TRBV27, the J call TRBJ1-5; D is unresolved. This CDR3 has 13 amino acids. V was shortened by 6 bases and J by 2 bases, with 8 bases between the two germline ends. Germline V gene sequence: CDR1 MNHEY, CDR2 SMNVEV (reference sequence). The CDR3 region has the DNA TGTGCCAGCAGCCTCCCCGGCAATCAGCCCCAGCATTTT. Amino acid sequence: CASSLPGNQPQHF.

This clone was seen once. The chain carries TRBV28 and TRBJ2-4; D unclear. CDR1 and CDR2 from the germline V gene are MDHEN and SYDVKM. Deletions cut 7 bases from V and 16 bases from J, with 20 bases between. The CDR3 covers 12 residues. CDR3 region: CASTNPAIPPYF. Here the CDR3 DNA reads TGTGCCAGCACCAATCCGGCAATCCCCCCCTACTTC.

This chain joins TRBV5-1 and TRBJ1-3; 9 bases agree with TRBD1. This CDR3 region has 15 residues. CDR1 is SGHRS, CDR2 YFSETQ, per germline. V dropped 5 bases and J dropped 4; count of bases not matched to a gene: 7. CDR3 in DNA: TGCGCCAGCAGATCCGCCGGGACAGGGGGAAACACCATATATTTT. Amino acids: CASRSAGTGGNTIYF.

The chain joins TRBV2 to TRBJ1-5; no clear D gene. Trimming took off 1 base at V and 6 bases at J, with 13 bases between the two ends. Germline V gives CDR1 SNHLY, CDR2 FYNNEI. This CDR3 spans 15 amino acids. This CDR3 is CASSEGTYSAQPQHF. The CDR3 nucleotides are TGTGCCAGCAGTGAAGGTACCTATTCGGCTCAGCCCCAGCATTTT. The full variable domain, with the rest looked up from reference TRBV2 and TRBJ1-5, is EPEVTQTPSHQVTQMGQEVILRCVPISNHLYFYWYRQILGQKVEFLVSFYNNEISEKSEIFDDQFSVERPDGSNFTLKIRSTKLEDSAMYFCASSEGTYSAQPQHFGDGTRLSIL.

The chain couples TRBV25-1 to TRBJ1-1, with D perhaps TRBD1 (5 bases). In germline, CDR1 is MGHDK, CDR2 SYGVNS. The CDR3 runs 16 residues. The V end lost 3 bases, the J end lost 7 bases, and 21 bases lay between the germline ends. The CDR3 nucleotides are TGTGCCAGCAGTGATTCGGGGCAACATCCTTTTGGTGAAGCTTTCTTT. Translating gives CASSDSGQHPFGEAFF.

This rearrangement joins TRBV5-1 to TRBJ2-7; TRBD1 matches 7 bases. Looked up from germline, CDR1 is SGHRS and CDR2 is YFSETQ. Trimming took 3 bases from V and 6 from J; bases not matched to a gene: 9. CDR3 length: 14 amino acids. The CDR3 here is CASSSGDSAGEQYF. The CDR3 DNA follows: TGCGCCAGCAGCTCTGGGGACAGTGCGGGCGAGCAGTACTTC.

The J gene is TRBJ1-5, the V gene TRBV28; D remains ambiguous. Trimming removed 6 bases at V and 6 bases at J, with 9 bases between. This CDR3 has 12 amino acids. Germline V CDR1 and CDR2: MDHEN, SYDVKM. DNA for the CDR3: TGTGCCAGCAGCTCCGGACCTCAGCCCCAGCATTTT. Translating it yields CASSSGPQPQHF.

The gene calls are TRBV4-1 and TRBJ1-1, with D possibly being TRBD1 (5 bases). This CDR3 is built from 15 residues. Trimming took 1 base from V and 0 from J, leaving 9 bases between them. Per germline, CDR1 MGHRA and CDR2 YSYEKL. The DNA of the CDR3 is TGCGCCAGCAGCCAAGTGGGGGGTGTGAACACTGAAGCTTTCTTT. Its protein is CASSQVGGVNTEAFF.

V and J are TRBV6-5 and TRBJ1-1, with TRBD1 matching over 9 bases. This CDR3 contains 13 residues. Trimming at V came to 7 bases and at J to 4 bases, leaving 4 bases not matched to a gene. CDR1 and CDR2 (germline): MNHEY, SVGAGI. CDR3 in DNA: TGTGCCAGCACCATGGGACAGGGCACTGAAGCTTTCTTT. Encoded protein: CASTMGQGTEAFF.

In its sample, this clone was seen once. The chain couples TRBV11-1 to TRBJ1-1; D unresolved. This CDR3 spans 13 amino acids. Germline V gene lookup returns CDR1 SGHAT and CDR2 FQDESV (reference sequence). With 2 bases removed from V and 4 bases from J, the gap between germline ends came to 8 bases. CDR3 bases: TGTGCCAGCAGCTTAACGGAGGGCACTGAAGCTTTCTTT. This codes for CASSLTEGTEAFF.

The V and J genes are TRBV7-9 and TRBJ1-1, with TRBD1 matching over 7 bases. Germline CDR1 reads SEHNR; CDR2 reads FQNEAQ (reference sequence). The CDR3 is 14 residues long. J lost 0 bases, V lost 2 bases, and 0 bases had no gene match. The DNA of the CDR3 is TGTGCCAGCAGCTTAACAGGGGTGAACACTGAAGCTTTCTTT. This gives the protein CASSLTGVNTEAFF.

V gene TRBV6-4 combines with J gene TRBJ1-4, with 7 positions matching TRBD1. Germline loops: CDR1 MRHNA, CDR2 SNTAGT. V lost 3 bases and J lost 8; bases outside the gene matches: 3. This CDR3 spans 13 amino acids. The CDR3 spells CASSENRGEKLFF. Written as DNA, the CDR3 is TGTGCCAGCAGTGAAAACAGGGGCGAAAAACTGTTTTTT.

V is TRBV15 and J is TRBJ1-1; D unresolved. The CDR3 extends over 15 amino acids. V was pared by 0 bases and J by 8 bases, with 16 bases between. Looked up from germline, CDR1 is LNHNV and CDR2 is YYDKDF (reference sequence). This CDR3 reads CATSRDTTTKGEAFF. Written as DNA, the CDR3 is TGTGCCACCAGCAGAGATACCACCACGAAAGGGGAAGCTTTCTTT.

The chain couples TRBV5-5 to TRBJ1-2; D not resolved. Germline V gene sequence: CDR1 SGHKS, CDR2 YYEKEE (reference sequence). V was shortened by 1 base and J by 1 base, with 14 bases between the two germline ends. The CDR3 extends over 16 amino acids. CDR3 residues: CASSLSIGRSNYGYTF. The CDR3 DNA reads as TGTGCCAGCAGCTTGTCAATTGGACGCAGTAACTATGGCTACACCTTC.

The chain combines TRBV2 with TRBJ1-6, with D hard to call. Trimming removed 4 bases at V and 8 bases at J, with 12 bases between. This CDR3 region has 14 residues. Germline loops: CDR1 SNHLY, CDR2 FYNNEI. The CDR3 spells CASSVRVKDSPLHF. CDR3 in DNA: TGTGCCAGCAGTGTACGGGTAAAAGATTCACCCCTCCACTTT.

J is TRBJ2-3 and V is TRBV10-2; D unresolved. Trimming stripped 3 bases from V and 1 base from J, with 2 bases between. The CDR3 is made up of 12 amino acids. Germline V gene sequence: CDR1 WSHSY, CDR2 SAAADI. CDR3: CASSEGTDTQYF. Written as DNA, the CDR3 is TGCGCCAGCAGTGAAGGCACAGATACGCAGTATTTT.

J is TRBJ2-7 and V is TRBV27; D possibly corresponds to TRBD2 (6 bases). Trimming shortened V by 2 bases and J by 5 bases, and 16 bases separated the two germline ends. The CDR3 has 15 amino acids. Germline CDR1 reads MNHEY; CDR2 reads SMNVEV (reference sequence). The CDR3 bases are TGTGCCAGCAGTTTAGTAGGGCTAGCGAGCCACGAGCAGTACTTC. Translated, it gives CASSLVGLASHEQYF.

This clone was recorded a few times. This chain connects TRBV7-3 to TRBJ2-3; D call uncertain. Germline V gene data show CDR1 as SGHTA and CDR2 as FQGTGA. This CDR3 is 13 amino acids long. Trimming removed 6 bases from V and 7 bases from J, with 14 bases in between. CDR3 sequence: CASSQGIYYTQYF. The CDR3 DNA follows: TGTGCCAGCAGTCAAGGGATTTACTATACGCAGTATTTT.

This clone was detected only once. V usage is TRBV27 and J usage is TRBJ2-1; D call uncertain. Germline V lookup: CDR1 MNHEY, CDR2 SMNVEV (reference sequence). This CDR3 region has 13 residues. Trimming cost V 0 bases and J 7 bases, with 7 bases left between them. The CDR3 loop is CASSLSDGNEQFF. CDR3 DNA: TGTGCCAGCAGTTTATCGGACGGGAATGAGCAGTTCTTC.

V gene TRBV28 combines with J gene TRBJ1-5; D gene ambiguous. This CDR3 comprises 12 residues. The germline V gene has CDR1 MDHEN and CDR2 SYDVKM. V was pared by 3 bases and J by 7 bases, with 7 bases between. The CDR3 is CASSFQRQPQHF. CDR3 bases: TGTGCCAGCAGTTTCCAGCGACAGCCCCAGCATTTT. Complete variable domain (other parts from reference TRBV28 and TRBJ1-5): DVKVTQSSRYLVKRTGEKVFLECVQDMDHENMFWYRQDPGLGLRLIYFSYDVKMKEKGDIPEGYSVSREKKERFSLILESASTNQTSMYLCASSFQRQPQHFGDGTRLSIL.

The chain links TRBV30 to TRBJ1-3; D unclear. Per germline, CDR1 GTSNPN and CDR2 SVGIG (reference sequence). The CDR3 contains 15 residues. Deletions cut 0 bases from V and 0 bases from J, with 9 bases between. Written as DNA, the CDR3 is TGTGCCTGGAGTGTACTAACCGGCTCTGGAAACACCATATATTTT. It is translated as CAWSVLTGSGNTIYF.